This TCR beta chain derives from a study of blood T cell repertoires in COVID-19. The wider study: Whether acute or convalescent, the COVID-19 samples came from the United States, Italy and Spain. T cells, B-cell-depleted T cells, or PBMCs provided the cDNA or gDNA that served as material.

In the source study's methods: Scientists estimated how many nucleated cells there were by amplifying reference gene primers. The repertoire was sequenced with immunoSEQ multiplex PCR; TCRdb's copy has only in-frame clones and lacks some. V and J calls plus clone size are reproduced from that table; the DNA served to infer D and trimming. This sample has tens of thousands of clones, with approximately 88% found just once. CDR3 length: 15 amino acids. The germline V gene has CDR1 SGDLS and CDR2 YYNGEE. The V gene end was trimmed by 3 bases and the J gene end by 3 bases; junction bases not matched to a gene: 8.

Sequencing used peripheral blood. This chain links TRBV9 with TRBJ2-5, with 7 bases aligning to TRBD1. The TCR originated in a man at least 80 years old with active or convalescent COVID-19. The CDR3, as DNA: TGTGCCAGCAGCGCCACTACAGGGACAGAAGAGACCCAGTACTTC. Its protein is CASSATTGTEETQYF. Based on the CDR3 plus reference TRBV9 and TRBJ2-5, the full variable domain is DSGVTQTPKHLITATGQRVTLRCSPRSGDLSVYWYQQSLDQGLQFLIQYYNGEERAKGNILERFSAQQFPDLHSELNLSSLELGDSALYFCASSATTGTEETQYFGPGTRLLVL.